This T cell receptor (beta chain) was observed in a study of Graves' ophthalmopathy and Graves' hyperthyroidism. General observations from the study: Blood shared most expanded thyroid clonotypes above 0.001 frequency.

This clonotype was seen many times. What it binds is not known. Germline V gene lookup returns CDR1 SNHLY and CDR2 FYNNEI. The CDR3 sequence is 16 residues long. Trimming stripped 11 bases from V and 2 bases from J, with 25 bases between. Transcripts of RNA were the source for amplifying TCR beta CDR3 regions. First-round RT-PCR with HTBI primers preceded a second-round multiplex PCR. TCRdb passed the multiplex PCR reads through MiXCR, listing each CDR3 protein once. The sample includes roughly 230,000 distinct CDR3 sequences, 20% to 25% of them seen just once. The V gene is TRBV2, the J gene TRBJ2-7, with unresolved D. This receptor was obtained from a woman in her forties or fifties with Graves' ophthalmopathy. Sample: peripheral blood. For the CDR3, the DNA is TGTGCCGCCACGAAAGGGCTTGTTGGCAGTACCTACGAGCAGTACTTC. Encoded protein: CAATKGLVGSTYEQYF.